The rows below give T cell receptor beta chains drawn from one sample of a study of blood T cell repertoires in COVID-19. Clones were read by immunoSEQ multiplex PCR, and TCRdb kept only the in-frame ones, dropping some. The data contain about 260,000 clones, around nine tenths of them singletons. Sequencing was performed on peripheral blood. These receptors originate from a man aged 40-50 years who had recovered from COVID-19. Both conserved end residues are part of each CDR3. The D gene is left open where the match is weak. Only part of the rows carry a size: once, few, many, or a class if the clone is expanded.

J: TRBJ1-1
D: -
size: -
V: TRBV5-5
CDR3: CASTPTVNTEAFF
DNA: TGTGCCAGCACCCCGACAGTAAACACTGAAGCTTTCTTT

J: TRBJ2-1
D: -
size: once
V: TRBV10-1
CDR3: CASSDDNEQFF
DNA: TGCGCCAGCAGTGACGACAATGAGCAGTTCTTC

J: TRBJ2-1
D: TRBD2
size: once
V: TRBV9
CDR3: CASSFKGLAGVSNEQFF
DNA: TGTGCCAGCAGCTTTAAGGGACTAGCGGGAGTATCCAATGAGCAGTTCTTC

J: TRBJ2-1
D: -
size: -
V: TRBV21-1
CDR3: CASSSWTSFPEDEQFF
DNA: TGTGCCAGCAGCTCCTGGACTAGCTTCCCTGAGGATGAGCAGTTCTTC

J: TRBJ2-4
D: -
size: -
V: TRBV7-9
CDR3: CASSPRQASLSIAKNIQYF
DNA: TGTGCCAGCAGCCCCCGACAGGCCAGCCTGTCGATAGCCAAAAACATTCAGTACTTC

J: TRBJ2-7
D: TRBD1
size: few
V: TRBV9
CDR3: CASSARQGFNEQYF
DNA: TGTGCCAGCAGCGCTCGACAGGGGTTCAACGAGCAGTACTTC

J: TRBJ2-7
D: -
size: -
V: TRBV5-8
CDR3: CASSLALEQYF
DNA: TGTGCCAGCAGCTTGGCCCTCGAGCAGTACTTC

J: TRBJ2-1
D: -
size: -
V: TRBV11-2
CDR3: CASSRQTAAVQFF
DNA: TGTGCCAGCAGCCGACAGACCGCCGCCGTACAGTTCTTC

J: TRBJ2-7
D: TRBD1
size: -
V: TRBV5-4
CDR3: CASSFATGGYEQYF
DNA: TGTGCCAGCAGCTTTGCGACAGGGGGGTACGAGCAGTACTTC

J: TRBJ2-4
D: TRBD2
size: -
V: TRBV7-9
CDR3: CASSFLAGVAKNIQYF
DNA: TGTGCCAGCAGCTTTTTAGCGGGGGTTGCCAAAAACATTCAGTACTTC

J: TRBJ1-2
D: -
size: -
V: TRBV7-9
CDR3: CASRQSGYGYTF
DNA: TGTGCCAGCAGACAGTCGGGGTATGGCTACACCTTC

J: TRBJ1-2
D: TRBD1
size: -
V: TRBV4-3
CDR3: CASSQDLGQGNRYTF
DNA: TGCGCCAGCAGCCAAGATTTGGGACAGGGGAATCGCTACACCTTC

J: TRBJ2-2
D: -
size: -
V: TRBV11-2
CDR3: CASSPTGGELFF
DNA: TGTGCCAGCAGCCCGACGGGGGGGGAGCTGTTTTTT

J: TRBJ2-3
D: -
size: -
V: TRBV18
CDR3: CASSPVGGTGRTDTQYF
DNA: TGTGCCAGCTCACCAGTTGGCGGCACCGGCCGCACAGATACGCAGTATTTT

J: TRBJ1-5
D: TRBD1
size: -
V: TRBV7-9
CDR3: CASSSPPSQGEAYQPQHF
DNA: TGTGCCAGCAGCTCCCCACCATCACAGGGGGAAGCTTATCAGCCCCAGCATTTT

J: TRBJ1-4
D: TRBD1
size: -
V: TRBV5-1
CDR3: CASRLGQQNEKLFF
DNA: TGCGCCAGCCGCCTGGGACAGCAGAATGAAAAACTGTTTTTT

J: TRBJ2-7
D: -
size: -
V: TRBV7-2
CDR3: CASSLVAGIGYEQYF
DNA: TGTGCCAGCAGCTTAGTCGCGGGGATCGGCTACGAGCAGTACTTC

J: TRBJ2-7
D: -
size: -
V: TRBV20-1
CDR3: CSAGREREQYF
DNA: TGCAGTGCCGGTCGGGAGCGCGAGCAGTACTTC

J: TRBJ1-5
D: -
size: -
V: TRBV5-6
CDR3: CASSGRVRVSQPQHF
DNA: TGTGCCAGCAGCGGGAGGGTCAGGGTGAGTCAGCCCCAGCATTTT

J: TRBJ1-3
D: -
size: -
V: TRBV3-1/TRBV3-2
CDR3: CASSQDGGRVSGNTIYF
DNA: TGTGCCAGCAGCCAAGACGGGGGAAGGGTCTCTGGAAACACCATATATTTT

J: TRBJ1-1
D: -
size: -
V: TRBV4-1
CDR3: CASSQGALQEGTEAFF
DNA: TGCGCCAGCAGCCAAGGGGCGCTTCAGGAGGGCACTGAAGCTTTCTTT

J: TRBJ2-1
D: -
size: -
V: TRBV27
CDR3: CASSSRRDSYNEQFF
DNA: TGTGCCAGCAGTTCACGCCGGGATTCCTACAATGAGCAGTTCTTC

J: TRBJ1-1
D: -
size: -
V: TRBV6-5
CDR3: CASRKPGGGTEAFF
DNA: TGTGCCAGCAGGAAACCGGGGGGAGGCACTGAAGCTTTCTTT

J: TRBJ1-2
D: -
size: -
V: TRBV3-1/TRBV3-2
CDR3: CASSQAKREYGYTF
DNA: TGTGCCAGCAGCCAAGCTAAGAGGGAGTATGGCTACACCTTC

J: TRBJ2-1
D: TRBD2
size: -
V: TRBV20-1
CDR3: CSASGAGGPYNEQFF
DNA: TGCAGTGCTAGTGGGGCGGGAGGGCCCTACAATGAGCAGTTCTTC

J: TRBJ2-3
D: -
size: -
V: TRBV11-3
CDR3: CASSSLGSYSTDTQYF
DNA: TGTGCCAGCAGCTCGCTGGGCAGCTATAGCACAGATACGCAGTATTTT

J: TRBJ1-4
D: TRBD1
size: -
V: TRBV4-2
CDR3: CASSQGKWTGRSTNEKLFF
DNA: TGTGCCAGCAGCCAAGGGAAGTGGACAGGGCGGTCAACTAATGAAAAACTGTTTTTT

J: TRBJ2-7
D: -
size: -
V: TRBV6-5
CDR3: CASIMAGAPYEQYF
DNA: TGTGCCAGCATAATGGCAGGGGCGCCCTACGAGCAGTACTTC

J: TRBJ2-3
D: -
size: few
V: TRBV11-1
CDR3: CASSLDLGGNTQYF
DNA: TGTGCCAGCAGCTTAGATCTCGGGGGAAATACGCAGTATTTT

J: TRBJ1-1
D: -
size: -
V: TRBV15
CDR3: CATSRDRRGARVLAFF
DNA: TGTGCCACCAGCAGAGATCGTCGGGGGGCGAGAGTATTAGCTTTCTTT

J: TRBJ2-7
D: TRBD1
size: -
V: TRBV7-2
CDR3: CASSLSRGLADEQYF
DNA: TGTGCCAGCAGTCTTAGTAGGGGGCTAGCCGACGAGCAGTACTTC

J: TRBJ2-7
D: -
size: once
V: TRBV7-2
CDR3: CASSLVAGSGGFEQYF
DNA: TGTGCCAGCAGCTTAGTGGCCGGTTCCGGAGGGTTCGAGCAGTACTTC

J: TRBJ2-7
D: TRBD1
size: -
V: TRBV9
CDR3: CASSLGGSLHEQYF
DNA: TGTGCCAGCAGCTTAGGGGGCTCCCTACACGAGCAGTACTTC

J: TRBJ1-1
D: -
size: -
V: TRBV15
CDR3: CATSRERGTEAFF
DNA: TGTGCCACCAGCAGAGAAAGGGGGACTGAAGCTTTCTTT

J: TRBJ2-1
D: -
size: -
V: TRBV4-3
CDR3: CASSLLPGDNEQFF
DNA: TGCGCCAGCAGCCTCCTCCCGGGGGACAATGAGCAGTTCTTC

J: TRBJ2-3
D: TRBD2
size: -
V: TRBV6-4
CDR3: CASSEREVPIDTQYF
DNA: TGTGCCAGCAGTGAGCGGGAGGTACCTATAGATACGCAGTATTTT

J: TRBJ1-2
D: -
size: -
V: TRBV5-6
CDR3: CASSLGPGQGYTF
DNA: TGTGCCAGCAGCTTGGGTCCAGGGCAGGGCTACACCTTC

J: TRBJ2-3
D: -
size: -
V: TRBV6-2/TRBV6-3
CDR3: CASSSPQTQYF
DNA: TGTGCCAGCAGCTCTCCCCAGACGCAGTATTTT

J: TRBJ2-1
D: TRBD2
size: once
V: TRBV7-8
CDR3: CASRNGTSGIRGEQFF
DNA: TGTGCCAGCAGAAATGGGACTAGCGGGATACGTGGTGAGCAGTTCTTC

J: TRBJ2-1
D: -
size: -
V: TRBV2
CDR3: CASSEAAGLLNNEQFF
DNA: TGTGCCAGCAGTGAAGCGGCAGGACTACTGAACAATGAGCAGTTCTTC

J: TRBJ2-7
D: -
size: -
V: TRBV5-4
CDR3: CASSLGWADSYEQYF
DNA: TGTGCCAGCAGCTTGGGTTGGGCAGACTCCTACGAGCAGTACTTC

J: TRBJ2-5
D: -
size: -
V: TRBV11-2
CDR3: CASSLGRTQGRETQYF
DNA: TGTGCCAGCAGCTTAGGCCGGACCCAGGGAAGGGAGACCCAGTACTTC

J: TRBJ1-3
D: -
size: -
V: TRBV27
CDR3: CASSLSQGNTIYF
DNA: TGTGCCAGCAGTTTATCTCAGGGAAACACCATATATTTT

J: TRBJ2-3
D: TRBD1
size: -
V: TRBV10-3
CDR3: CAISVTGGAGDTQYF
DNA: TGTGCCATCAGTGTCACAGGGGGCGCGGGAGATACGCAGTATTTT

J: TRBJ2-1
D: TRBD1
size: -
V: TRBV5-6
CDR3: CASGGQENNEQFF
DNA: TGTGCCAGCGGGGGACAGGAAAACAATGAGCAGTTCTTC

J: TRBJ1-2
D: -
size: -
V: TRBV6-1
CDR3: CASSEYRGMANYGYTF
DNA: TGTGCCAGCAGTGAATATCGGGGAATGGCTAACTATGGCTACACCTTC

J: TRBJ2-7
D: -
size: -
V: TRBV11-1
CDR3: CASSFEGSSYEQYF
DNA: TGTGCCAGCAGCTTTGAAGGGAGCTCCTACGAGCAGTACTTC

J: TRBJ1-2
D: TRBD1
size: -
V: TRBV9
CDR3: CASSVGDRVHGYTF
DNA: TGTGCCAGCAGCGTAGGGGACAGGGTGCATGGCTACACCTTC

J: TRBJ2-7
D: -
size: -
V: TRBV5-6
CDR3: CASSLEASVSYEQYF
DNA: TGTGCCAGCAGCTTGGAGGCTAGCGTATCCTACGAGCAGTACTTC

J: TRBJ2-3
D: -
size: -
V: TRBV7-2
CDR3: CASSLGVSGRDTQYF
DNA: TGTGCCAGCAGCTTAGGGGTTAGCGGAAGGGATACGCAGTATTTT

J: TRBJ2-7
D: TRBD1
size: -
V: TRBV25-1
CDR3: CASSVLDRDRSRHEQYF
DNA: TGTGCCAGCAGTGTTTTGGACAGGGACCGGAGCAGACACGAGCAGTACTTC

J: TRBJ2-5
D: TRBD2
size: few
V: TRBV5-1
CDR3: CASSWGGGETQYF
DNA: TGCGCCAGCAGCTGGGGGGGAGGAGAGACCCAGTACTTC

J: TRBJ2-7
D: TRBD2
size: -
V: TRBV9
CDR3: CASSVGPGGGAYEQYF
DNA: TGTGCCAGCAGCGTAGGTCCGGGAGGCGGAGCCTACGAGCAGTACTTC

J: TRBJ2-3
D: TRBD1
size: -
V: TRBV2
CDR3: CASSTDRERTDTQYF
DNA: TGTGCCAGCAGTACTGACAGGGAAAGGACAGATACGCAGTATTTT